This TCR beta chain was recovered during a study of CD8 T cells in ankylosing spondylitis. Study-wide points: What seemed typical of ankylosing spondylitis blood was a TCR beta motif built from about 8 highly homologous variants. The study looked at matched synovial fluid samples from ankylosing spondylitis patients. Disease-linked clones were reported to be significantly enriched there.

V lost 6 bases, J lost 7 bases, and 10 bases lay in between. Per the germline V gene, CDR1 is WNHNN and CDR2 is SYGVQD (reference sequence). The CDR3 length is 13 residues. Many counts were recorded for this clonotype. The antigen remains undetermined. TCRdb recomputed calls from the 5' RACE reads with MiXCR, one row per CDR3 protein. This table holds 200,000 to 250,000 distinct CDR3 sequences, approximately 12% found once. The sample was blood, either unsorted or a sorted T cell fraction (not recorded which). This rearrangement joins TRBV10-1 to TRBJ1-6, with D hard to call. This receptor was taken from a male donor with ankylosing spondylitis or in good health (not recorded which). CDR3 in amino acids: CASSRSENSPLHF. The DNA of the CDR3 is TGCGCCAGCAGCCGGAGTGAGAATTCACCCCTCCACTTT.